The TCR beta chain described here comes from a study of cytomegalovirus exposure and HLA in healthy donors (TCRdb year 2017). Concerning the study at large: In an earlier analysis of several hundred of the donors, 250 to 300 Gb of sequence data and 117 million unique TCR beta sequences from about 190 million T cells were reported. An early release covering 550 to 700 HLA-typed donors comprised approximately 300 gigabases of sequencing data and around 80 million unique TCR sequences. Of the approximately 400 genotyped donors, over 65% fell in the genetic ancestry cluster associated with self-reported Caucasian donors. The aim of the study was to test whether cataloging public T cell receptors could identify signatures of past pathogen exposure. Using immunosequencing, the study profiled T cell repertoires from 500 to 800 subjects and related those repertoires to cytomegalovirus serostatus. Besides the first cohort of about 730 subjects, a separate validation cohort made up of roughly 120 different subjects was used. To predict cytomegalovirus infection status, the study combined high-throughput TCR immunosequencing, statistical association of individual TCRs with disease status, and machine learning. To study patterns of TCR occurrence, a later analysis re-analyzed previously published TCR beta repertoires from around 660 donors and added high-resolution HLA genotyping. Rather than using new phenotypic data, the later analysis identified candidate immune exposures from TCR beta sequences and from how often those sequences occurred across donors. An earlier analysis of roughly 600 of the donors used high-throughput TCR beta sequencing to judge whether each TCR beta V gene segment behaved as functional or pseudogenic. Donor age, sex, ethnicity and CMV serostatus were collected together with the repertoire data. Genome-wide SNP genotypes for about 60% of the roughly 700 donors were used in a later genetic analysis, which treated that subset as a discovery cohort. Every repertoire in the discovery cohort had been generated on one and the same sequencing platform. Class I and class II HLA loci were covered by the typing at four-digit resolution. The number of typed donors differed by locus: about 629-630 for A, B, C, DRB1 and DQB1; 500 to 550 for DQA1; 606 for DPA1; and about 450 for DPB1. Because of strong linkage in the cohort, five DR-DQ haplotypes were treated as single units for association and clustering. Across 398 genotyped donors of the cohort, an average of approximately 240,000 unique TCR beta nucleotide sequences per donor were sequenced, and 15% to 20% of those sequences were non-productive. The paper's findings and limits, for the study overall: In a later genetic analysis, a missense DCLRE1C variant was associated with V-gene and J-gene trimming of TCR beta chains, and the association was replicated in an independent cohort. Because some donors lacked HLA typing at each locus, the association tests relied only on the typed subset. Compared with equally common non-associated chains, HLA-associated TCR beta chains in a later analysis were more clonally expanded and had lower generation probabilities. At a false discovery rate of 0.05, a later analysis linked roughly 17,000 TCR beta sequences to specific HLA alleles. In the study, approximately 160 TCR beta chains were listed as associated with cytomegalovirus. A later analysis found that TCR association rates varied across HLA loci, with DRB1 alleles showing the most associated TCRs and HLA-C alleles the fewest. Because the 87-base-pair reads could not distinguish some IMGT-functional V segments, including TRBV6-2 and TRBV6-3, those segments were excluded. The authors suggested that the approach could potentially be generalized to other disease states and immunological phenotypes. The cohort was sequenced for TCR beta chains only, and without alpha or paired-chain data the features that could be detected were limited. The earlier analysis of 450 to 700 of the donors excluded seventeen rarely observed V segments, including chromosome 9 orphons, because counts were too low. In both the original and validation cohorts, the classifier was reported to diagnose cytomegalovirus status with high specificity and sensitivity. A further reported finding was that TCR beta sequences accurately predicted the HLA-A and HLA-B alleles for most subjects in the first cohort. A later genetic analysis reported fewer N-insertions in productive TCRs among donors in an Asian-associated ancestry cluster than the roughly 640-donor mean. While some public TCRs were present in many individuals, most TCR sequences turned up only very rarely across donors. For the cohort, immune exposure information was limited to CMV serostatus. In an earlier analysis of 500 to 650 of the donors, most TCR beta V segments appeared in productive rearrangements about 90% or about 30% of the time, broadly matching IMGT annotations. Roughly uniform sequencing depth across donors was assumed in presence/absence analyses, although this assumption may not hold. The sequencing pipeline was judged likely to have produced a cluster of highly shared sequence variants as a technical artifact. In a later analysis, several top co-occurrence clusters were reported to appear linked to parvovirus B19, influenza, CMV and Epstein-Barr virus. Correlated functional status among segregating V segments might be attributable to linkage disequilibrium, but an unknown experimental factor could not be ruled out. When HLA alleles, especially DR and DQ, strongly co-occurred, attributing TCR associations to individual alleles was difficult. In a later analysis, most CMV-associated TCR beta chains were found to appear HLA-restricted, with HLA associations seemingly driven largely by CMV exposure. In vitro tests confirmed that a few of the cytomegalovirus-associated TCR beta chains recognize cytomegalovirus antigens.

On this clone: Its target antigen remains unknown. One base away there is no much larger clone; base qualities are not given.

Libraries were built with the immunoSEQ multiplex PCR assay. For the multiplex PCR, a mixture combining 60 forward primers for TCR Vbeta segments and 13 reverse primers for TCR Jbeta segments was used. The CDR3 region of rearranged TCR beta genes was amplified from genomic DNA with a multiplex PCR assay. Amplified TCR beta libraries were sequenced as 87-base-pair reads on the Illumina HiSeq System. The authors' pipeline ran thus. A later analysis tallied about 77 million unique TCR beta chains across the approximately 670 repertoires, and approximately 12 million of those chains were shared by two or more donors. Raw reads were error-corrected and collapsed into unique sequences with a nearest-neighbor algorithm that merged closely related sequences to remove PCR and sequencing errors. V, D and J gene segments were assigned by aligning CDR3 sequences to IMGT reference sequences. For a sequence to be retained, at least a six-nucleotide match to both a V gene segment and a J gene segment was required. Rearrangements were called productive when the CDR3 lacked stop codons and stayed in frame with V and J; all others were non-productive. CDR3 was defined according to IMGT convention as the region running from the second conserved V-encoded cysteine to the conserved J-encoded phenylalanine. In an earlier analysis of some 550 of the donors, sequences lacking an unambiguous match to a single V gene segment were excluded. In an earlier analysis of some 590 of the donors, a V segment was called functional when productive rearrangements were above 56.7%, and segregating when the standard deviation between donors exceeded 5%. A statistical classification framework was built for diagnosing cytomegalovirus status from the catalog of TCR beta chain sequences. In a later analysis, V and J genes were assigned by comparing TCR nucleotide sequences against IMGT/GENE-DB human TR gene sequences. The TCRdist pipeline was used in a later analysis to assign CDR3 sequences and most-parsimonious VDJ recombination scenarios. In a later analysis, each TCR beta chain was defined by its CDR3 amino acid sequence together with its V-gene family, and reads without a unique V-gene family were excluded. A later analysis removed 592 highly shared, low-generation-probability nucleotide sequences to deal with suspected cross-contamination and a sequencing artifact. A later analysis calculated a clonal expansion index for each public chain from normalized within-repertoire ranks of inferred template counts. Generation probabilities in a later analysis came from a VDJ recombination model fitted to out-of-frame rearrangements, and those results were checked against IGoR. Hypergeometric tests were used in a later analysis to score TCR-TCR, TCR-HLA and TCR-CMV co-occurrence, with a repertoire-size bias correction applied to the TCR pairs. In a later analysis, false discovery rates were estimated by permuting HLA or CMV assignments 20 times. In a later analysis, co-occurring TCRs were grouped with DBSCAN, and TCRdist sequence similarity was added when clustering was performed within HLA-allele-positive subsets. Repertoires with fewer than 30,000 or more than 120,000 public chains, plus five repertoires with anomalous nucleotide sharing, were excluded from co-occurrence clustering. This immuneACCESS table, as held by TCRdb, lists in-frame sequences with V and J called but not all clones. Of the missing ones, under half trace to an unresolved V gene in checked studies; the others have no known cause. V and J calls and clone size follow that table, whereas D and trimming were derived from the DNA. The sample data list roughly 300,000 clones, and roughly 85% of these were observed just once. The ten largest make up less than 4.5% of the sample.

Based on the germline V gene, the CDR1 and CDR2 sequences are SGDLS and YYNGEE. The V end gives up 7 bases and the J end 1 base, leaving 11 bases in the junction not matched to a gene. The CDR3 starts with the cysteine, ends with the phenylalanine, and has 15 residues. Only the CDR3 portion is preserved as DNA: 45 bases, with reading frame beginning at the first base. In total, just over 650 healthy bone marrow donors made up the cohort. Cohort members were all nominally healthy when sampled, although unrecorded immune exposures were likely present. The donor tested CMV seropositive, placing the donor among the 250 to 350 seropositive members of the cohort. A peripheral blood sample was provided by each donor, and peripheral blood mononuclear cells were used for TCR beta sequencing. The Qiagen DNeasy Blood Extraction Kit was used to extract genomic DNA from the blood cell samples.

The sequenced sample was PBMCs. The V and J genes are TRBV9 and TRBJ2-7; TRBD2 agrees with 7 junctional bases. The sequence was obtained from a man aged 35 to 55 in good health and CMV-seropositive. The DNA reads TGTGCCAGCCTCTCCGGCGGGAGTCCGTCCTACGAGCAGTACTTC. This sequence encodes CASLSGGSPSYEQYF.